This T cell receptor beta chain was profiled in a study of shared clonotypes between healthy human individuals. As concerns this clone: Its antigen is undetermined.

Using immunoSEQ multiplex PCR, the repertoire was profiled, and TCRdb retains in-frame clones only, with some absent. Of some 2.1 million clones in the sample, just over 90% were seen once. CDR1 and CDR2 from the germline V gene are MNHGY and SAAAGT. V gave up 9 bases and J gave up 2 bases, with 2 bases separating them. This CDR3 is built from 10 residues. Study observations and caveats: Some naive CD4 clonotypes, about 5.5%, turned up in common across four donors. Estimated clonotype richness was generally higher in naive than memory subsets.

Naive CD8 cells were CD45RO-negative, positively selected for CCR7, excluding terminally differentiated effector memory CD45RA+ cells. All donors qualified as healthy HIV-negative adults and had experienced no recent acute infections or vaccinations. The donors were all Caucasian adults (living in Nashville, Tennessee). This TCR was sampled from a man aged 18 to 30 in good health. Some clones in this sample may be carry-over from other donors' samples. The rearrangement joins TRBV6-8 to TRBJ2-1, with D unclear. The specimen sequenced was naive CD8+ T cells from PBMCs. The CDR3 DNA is TGTGCCAGAACCTACAATGAGCAGTTCTTC. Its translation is CARTYNEQFF.